The 4 T cell receptor beta chains in this list originate from one sample, sequenced in a study of blood T cell repertoires in COVID-19. Profiling relied on immunoSEQ multiplex PCR, and the TCRdb table lists in-frame clones only, not all of them. This sample has around 250,000 clones; 86% occur once, and the top ten carry about 1.7%. Sequenced input: peripheral blood. These receptor sequences come from a woman in her sixties who had recovered from COVID-19.

The J gene is TRBJ1-5, the V gene TRBV3-1 (or the pseudogene TRBV3-2); a possible D gene is TRBD1 (5 bases). V was shortened by 0 bases and J by 5 bases, with 11 bases between the two germline ends. The CDR3 consists of 15 residues. Germline CDR1 reads LGHDT; CDR2 reads YNNKEL (reference sequence). CDR3 coding DNA: TGTGCCAGCAGCCAAGACCAGGGCGGTTATCAGCCCCAGCATTTT. Amino acid sequence: CASSQDQGGYQPQHF.

The V call is TRBV11-3, the J call TRBJ2-1; perhaps TRBD1 as D (5 bases). The CDR3 extends over 14 amino acids. Germline assignment: CDR1 SGHNT and CDR2 YENEEA. V was clipped by 5 bases and J by 3 bases, with 11 bases between them. CDR3 bases: TGTGCCAGCAGCCAGGGATTCGGCTACAATGAGCAGTTCTTC. Its translation is CASSQGFGYNEQFF.

This clone occurred once. The genes are TRBV28 and TRBJ1-2, with 7 positions matching TRBD1. Germline values: CDR1 MDHEN, CDR2 SYDVKM. The CDR3 runs to 14 residues. Trimming cost V 3 bases and J 7 bases; bases outside gene matches: 8. In DNA, the CDR3 is TGTGCCAGCAGTTTTCAGGGGGTAAGCGGTGGCTACACCTTC. Its translation is CASSFQGVSGGYTF.

This chain joins TRBV13 and TRBJ1-4; 10 bases map to TRBD1. V was pared by 4 bases and J by 8 bases, with 7 bases of the junction left unmatched. Germline CDR1 and CDR2: PRHDT and FYEKMQ (reference sequence). The CDR3 covers 15 residues. CDR3 DNA: TGTGCCAGCAGCTATGACAGGGGGCCGGAGGAAAAACTGTTTTTT. This codes for CASSYDRGPEEKLFF.